This is a list of T cell receptor beta chains from one sample in a study of shared clonotypes between healthy human individuals. Using immunoSEQ multiplex PCR, the repertoire was profiled, and TCRdb retains in-frame clones only, with some absent. Of about 960,000 clones listed, 76% were seen once; the top ten hold approximately 1.5%. The sequenced sample consisted of memory CD4+ T cells sorted from blood. Every receptor here comes from a man between 18 and 29 years old in good health. Each CDR3 is given with its conserved first and last residue. D genes are given only for firm matches. Clone size is stated in some rows and not others, as once, few, many or a class when expanded.

d_gene: .; v_gene: TRBV7-8; j_gene: TRBJ1-1; abundance: .; CDR3aa: CASSPRQGLEAFF; CDR3nt: TGTGCCAGCAGCCCAAGGCAGGGGCTGGAAGCTTTCTTT
d_gene: .; v_gene: TRBV2; j_gene: TRBJ2-3; abundance: .; CDR3aa: CASKGGIPSTDTQYF; CDR3nt: TGTGCCAGCAAAGGGGGTATACCTAGCACAGATACGCAGTATTTT
d_gene: .; v_gene: TRBV5-6; j_gene: TRBJ1-1; abundance: .; CDR3aa: CASSLKEDRSAAFF; CDR3nt: TGTGCCAGCAGCTTGAAGGAGGATCGTTCGGCCGCTTTCTTT
d_gene: TRBD1; v_gene: TRBV29-1; j_gene: TRBJ1-4; abundance: .; CDR3aa: CSVEGDSGAWGEKLFF; CDR3nt: TGCAGCGTTGAAGGGGACAGTGGGGCGTGGGGGGAAAAACTGTTTTTT
d_gene: .; v_gene: TRBV10-1; j_gene: TRBJ2-7; abundance: .; CDR3aa: CASSASGGLEQYF; CDR3nt: TGCGCCAGCAGTGCCAGCGGCGGTTTGGAGCAGTACTTC
d_gene: .; v_gene: TRBV29-1; j_gene: TRBJ1-6; abundance: .; CDR3aa: CSVERGELVYNSPLHF; CDR3nt: TGCAGCGTTGAAAGGGGGGAACTGGTCTATAATTCACCCCTCCACTTT
d_gene: TRBD1; v_gene: TRBV7-9; j_gene: TRBJ1-1; abundance: .; CDR3aa: CASLAGTGAINTEAFF; CDR3nt: TGTGCCAGCCTTGCCGGGACAGGGGCCATTAACACTGAAGCTTTCTTT
d_gene: .; v_gene: TRBV9; j_gene: TRBJ1-2; abundance: .; CDR3aa: CASSVAPGPQGNYGYTF; CDR3nt: TGTGCCAGCAGCGTAGCTCCAGGCCCACAGGGTAACTATGGCTACACCTTC
d_gene: .; v_gene: TRBV6-1; j_gene: TRBJ2-3; abundance: .; CDR3aa: CASLITDTQYF; CDR3nt: TGTGCCAGCCTAATCACAGATACGCAGTATTTT
d_gene: .; v_gene: TRBV7-3; j_gene: TRBJ2-3; abundance: .; CDR3aa: CASSLAGARTDTQYF; CDR3nt: TGTGCCAGCAGCTTAGCGGGGGCCCGCACAGATACGCAGTATTTT
d_gene: .; v_gene: TRBV5-1; j_gene: TRBJ1-2; abundance: .; CDR3aa: CASSLAGYGYTF; CDR3nt: TGCGCCAGCAGCTTGGCAGGGTATGGCTACACCTTC
d_gene: TRBD2; v_gene: TRBV10-3; j_gene: TRBJ2-5; abundance: .; CDR3aa: CAISESASGGKETQYF; CDR3nt: TGTGCCATCAGTGAGTCGGCTAGCGGGGGTAAAGAGACCCAGTACTTC
d_gene: .; v_gene: TRBV6-6; j_gene: TRBJ1-5; abundance: .; CDR3aa: CASSSSKASQHF; CDR3nt: TGTGCCAGCAGTTCTTCCAAGGCATCCCAGCATTTT
d_gene: .; v_gene: TRBV18; j_gene: TRBJ2-7; abundance: .; CDR3aa: CASSTSPGQGKTYEQYF; CDR3nt: TGTGCCAGCTCAACTAGCCCGGGACAAGGGAAAACCTACGAGCAGTACTTC
d_gene: TRBD1; v_gene: TRBV5-6; j_gene: TRBJ1-2; abundance: .; CDR3aa: CASSLGDRGYGYTF; CDR3nt: TGTGCCAGCAGCTTGGGGGACAGGGGCTATGGCTACACCTTC
d_gene: TRBD2; v_gene: TRBV4-1; j_gene: TRBJ2-1; abundance: .; CDR3aa: CASSQDYSTSFNEQFF; CDR3nt: TGCGCCAGCAGCCAAGATTATTCGACTAGCTTCAATGAGCAGTTCTTC
d_gene: .; v_gene: TRBV19; j_gene: TRBJ2-6; abundance: .; CDR3aa: CASSKGTGSGANVLTF; CDR3nt: TGTGCCAGTAGTAAGGGGACCGGCTCTGGGGCCAACGTCCTGACTTTC
d_gene: .; v_gene: TRBV6-6; j_gene: TRBJ2-7; abundance: .; CDR3aa: CASSYGTLTTYEQYF; CDR3nt: TGTGCCAGCAGTTACGGGACTCTTACTACCTACGAGCAGTACTTC
d_gene: TRBD2; v_gene: TRBV27; j_gene: TRBJ2-3; abundance: .; CDR3aa: CASSMTSGVADTQYF; CDR3nt: TGTGCCAGCAGCATGACTAGCGGGGTCGCAGATACGCAGTATTTT
d_gene: TRBD1; v_gene: TRBV5-1; j_gene: TRBJ2-3; abundance: .; CDR3aa: CASSSRQGVGDTQYF; CDR3nt: TGCGCCAGCAGCTCAAGACAGGGGGTAGGAGATACGCAGTATTTT
d_gene: TRBD1; v_gene: TRBV7-2; j_gene: TRBJ1-5; abundance: few; CDR3aa: CASSPQDRGDQPQHF; CDR3nt: TGTGCCAGCAGCCCTCAAGACAGGGGGGATCAGCCCCAGCATTTT
d_gene: TRBD2; v_gene: TRBV11-2; j_gene: TRBJ2-1; abundance: .; CDR3aa: CASSGVSAGNNEQFF; CDR3nt: TGTGCCAGCAGCGGGGTTTCAGCGGGGAACAATGAGCAGTTCTTC
d_gene: TRBD1; v_gene: TRBV5-1; j_gene: TRBJ1-6; abundance: few; CDR3aa: CASSSEDGQGGNSPLHF; CDR3nt: TGCGCCAGCAGCTCCGAAGACGGACAGGGGGGTAATTCACCCCTCCACTTT
d_gene: TRBD1; v_gene: TRBV6-1; j_gene: TRBJ2-7; abundance: .; CDR3aa: CASSERGQGWEQYF; CDR3nt: TGTGCCAGCAGTGAAAGGGGACAGGGGTGGGAGCAGTACTTC
d_gene: .; v_gene: TRBV5-1; j_gene: TRBJ1-1; abundance: .; CDR3aa: CASSLEYGGGRNTEAFF; CDR3nt: TGCGCCAGCAGCTTGGAATATGGAGGAGGGAGGAACACTGAAGCTTTCTTT
d_gene: TRBD2; v_gene: TRBV28; j_gene: TRBJ2-3; abundance: .; CDR3aa: CASSFSRTSGGRTDTQYF; CDR3nt: TGTGCCAGCAGTTTTTCCAGGACTAGCGGGGGGCGCACAGATACGCAGTATTTT
d_gene: .; v_gene: TRBV2; j_gene: TRBJ1-1; abundance: .; CDR3aa: CASSFSVNTEAFF; CDR3nt: TGTGCCAGCAGTTTTTCCGTGAACACTGAAGCTTTCTTT
d_gene: TRBD1; v_gene: TRBV7-2; j_gene: TRBJ1-2; abundance: .; CDR3aa: CASSFTQGDDGYTF; CDR3nt: TGTGCCAGCAGCTTCACACAGGGGGACGATGGCTACACCTTC
d_gene: TRBD2; v_gene: TRBV28; j_gene: TRBJ2-3; abundance: .; CDR3aa: CASISTRIIAGRADTQYF; CDR3nt: TGTGCCAGCATTTCAACTCGGATCATAGCGGGGCGTGCAGATACGCAGTATTTT
d_gene: .; v_gene: TRBV7-9; j_gene: TRBJ2-2; abundance: .; CDR3aa: CASSLSWDTNTGELFF; CDR3nt: TGTGCCAGCAGCCTATCTTGGGACACTAACACCGGGGAGCTGTTTTTT
d_gene: .; v_gene: TRBV7-9; j_gene: TRBJ2-3; abundance: .; CDR3aa: CASSSGLTTDTQYF; CDR3nt: TGTGCCAGCAGCTCAGGACTAACCACAGATACGCAGTATTTT
d_gene: TRBD1; v_gene: TRBV5-1; j_gene: TRBJ1-2; abundance: .; CDR3aa: CASSLESQTGVYGYTF; CDR3nt: TGCGCCAGCAGCTTGGAGTCTCAGACAGGGGTTTATGGCTACACCTTC
d_gene: TRBD2; v_gene: TRBV28; j_gene: TRBJ2-1; abundance: .; CDR3aa: CASSASSGSNEQFF; CDR3nt: TGTGCCAGCAGTGCGTCAAGCGGGAGCAATGAGCAGTTCTTC
d_gene: .; v_gene: TRBV7-6; j_gene: TRBJ2-3; abundance: .; CDR3aa: CASSPQQGGTDTQYF; CDR3nt: TGTGCCAGCAGCCCTCAGCAAGGGGGGACAGATACGCAGTATTTT
d_gene: .; v_gene: TRBV29-1; j_gene: TRBJ2-6; abundance: .; CDR3aa: CSVEVFRKGGANVLTF; CDR3nt: TGCAGCGTTGAAGTTTTTAGAAAGGGAGGGGCCAACGTCCTGACTTTC
d_gene: TRBD1; v_gene: TRBV6-5; j_gene: TRBJ1-1; abundance: .; CDR3aa: CASSRNNRGAEAFF; CDR3nt: TGTGCCAGCAGCCGAAATAACAGGGGAGCCGAAGCTTTCTTT
d_gene: .; v_gene: TRBV7-2; j_gene: TRBJ2-3; abundance: .; CDR3aa: CASSLVGGAVDTQYF; CDR3nt: TGTGCCAGCAGCTTAGTGGGGGGGGCGGTAGATACGCAGTATTTT
d_gene: .; v_gene: TRBV6-1; j_gene: TRBJ1-5; abundance: .; CDR3aa: CASSQAGRNQPQHF; CDR3nt: TGTGCCAGCAGCCAGGCGGGTCGCAATCAGCCCCAGCATTTT
d_gene: .; v_gene: TRBV7-6; j_gene: TRBJ2-3; abundance: .; CDR3aa: CASSRWEDTQYF; CDR3nt: TGTGCCAGCAGCAGATGGGAGGATACGCAGTATTTT
d_gene: TRBD2; v_gene: TRBV29-1; j_gene: TRBJ2-1; abundance: few; CDR3aa: CSVGGGGSNEQFF; CDR3nt: TGCAGCGTTGGGGGTGGCGGGAGCAATGAGCAGTTCTTC
d_gene: .; v_gene: TRBV30; j_gene: TRBJ1-6; abundance: many; CDR3aa: CAWMGVGGPLHF; CDR3nt: TGTGCCTGGATGGGGGTCGGGGGACCCCTCCACTTT
d_gene: .; v_gene: TRBV5-1; j_gene: TRBJ2-7; abundance: few; CDR3aa: CASSTGDYEQYF; CDR3nt: TGCGCCAGCAGCACGGGGGACTACGAGCAGTACTTC
d_gene: TRBD2; v_gene: TRBV7-8; j_gene: TRBJ2-7; abundance: .; CDR3aa: CASSSSGSAYEQYF; CDR3nt: TGTGCCAGCAGCTCGAGCGGGAGTGCCTACGAGCAGTACTTC